This TCR beta chain came from a study of blood T cell repertoires in COVID-19. Notes on this clone: The junction differs from germline at one of its ends, possibly a read error.

The CDR3 spans 17 residues. Per germline, CDR1 LGHDT and CDR2 YNNKEL (reference sequence). Clones were read by immunoSEQ multiplex PCR, and TCRdb kept only the in-frame ones, dropping some. The sample contains around 200,000 clones, more than 85% of which appear only once. The TCR was taken from a man between 35 and 55 years old with acute or convalescent COVID-19. This chain uses TRBV3-1 (or the pseudogene TRBV3-2) with TRBJ2-3, with D perhaps TRBD2 (5 bases). Sample: peripheral blood. CDR3 bases: TGTGCCAGCAGCCAAGGACTTCGCATGGCTAGCAGAGATACGCAGTATTTT. This translates into CASSQGLRMASRDTQYF.